These 26 T cell receptor beta chains originate from one sample sequenced in a study of patients and donors after allogeneic stem cell transplantation (TCRdb year 2020). The protocol used for the library was RT-PCR. The instrument was a NextSeq 550. Using fastp at Q25 and MiXCR, TCRdb reprocessed the public reads and kept productive beta chains. Under each unique CDR3 protein, matching rows form one entry showing the most common genes and DNA. In all, the sample holds approximately 200,000 distinct CDR3 sequences, and around an eighth of those were seen once. The ten largest clonotypes hold about 9.9% of the sample. The sample comprised blood, either unsorted or a sorted T cell fraction (not recorded which). The receptors originated from a human donor who was either an allogeneic HSCT recipient or a stem cell or donor lymphocyte infusion donor (not recorded which). It is not recorded whose cells these are; they may come from a transplant donor.

This clonotype was observed at least ten times. This chain links TRBV29-1 with TRBJ2-3; D is possibly TRBD2 (6 bases). CDR1 is SQVTM and CDR2 is ANQGSEA in the germline V gene. V was clipped by 3 bases and J by 2 bases, with 12 bases between them. This CDR3 comprises 14 residues. CDR3 DNA: TGCAGCGTTGAGTCCGGGGGTAACACAGATACGCAGTATTTT. Protein: CSVESGGNTDTQYF.

This clonotype was counted only a few times. CDR3 loop: CSASPSGRGRGTDTQYF. Here the CDR3 DNA reads TGCAGTGCTTCTCCTAGCGGTCGCGGGAGAGGCACAGATACGCAGTATTTT. This chain uses TRBV20-1 with TRBJ2-3; 7 nucleotides agree with TRBD2. Trimming removed 5 bases from V and 1 base from J; junction bases left unmatched: 15. The CDR3 has 17 residues. The germline V gene encodes CDR1 DFQATT and CDR2 SNEGSKA (reference sequence).

This clonotype was seen more than once but under ten times. V and J are TRBV5-1 and TRBJ1-6; 7 nucleotides agree with TRBD1. Germline loops: CDR1 SGHRS, CDR2 YFSETQ. The CDR3 contains 15 residues. J gave up 9 bases and V 4 bases, and 10 bases lay outside the gene matches. CDR3 nucleotide sequence: TGCGCCAGCAGCCCCGTTACAGGGGATGGTTCACCCCTCCACTTT. This codes for CASSPVTGDGSPLHF.

This clonotype came up a few times. This chain's CDR3 is CASSQRAGGGSTEAFF. Here the CDR3 DNA reads TGTGCCAGCAGCCAAAGGGCAGGGGGAGGAAGCACTGAAGCTTTCTTT. The chain is built from TRBV14 and TRBJ1-1, with 7 bases fitting TRBD1. This CDR3 has 16 residues. Germline CDR1 SGHDN, CDR2 FVKESK. Trimming cost V 2 bases and J 4 bases; bases outside gene matches: 10.

This clonotype has at least ten counts. The chain has TRBV20-1 and TRBJ1-1, with 8 nucleotides matching TRBD1. The CDR3 spans 16 residues. In germline, CDR1 is DFQATT, CDR2 SNEGSKA (reference sequence). V gave up 0 bases and J gave up 1 base; unmatched junction bases: 7. The CDR3 DNA reads TGCAGTGCTAGAGATCTCTTCGGACAGGGGAACACTGAAGCTTTCTTT. This encodes CSARDLFGQGNTEAFF.

J is TRBJ2-1 and V is TRBV5-6, with 7 bases fitting TRBD2. V trimming: 1 base; J trimming: 7 bases; junction bases outside the gene matches: 5. This CDR3 has 14 residues. CDR1 is SGHDT and CDR2 is YYEEEE in the germline V gene. CDR3 residues: CASSLLAARNEQFF. Written as DNA, the CDR3 is TGTGCCAGCAGCTTGCTAGCGGCAAGGAATGAGCAGTTCTTC.

This clonotype was seen a few times. The gene calls are TRBV4-2 and TRBJ2-3; the match to TRBD2 covers 11 bases. The ends lost 0 bases at V and 5 bases at J; junction bases unmatched: 7. CDR1 LGHNA and CDR2 YNFKEQ come from the germline V gene. The CDR3 runs to 17 residues. CDR3 residues: CASSQEPLAGVGDTQYF. The CDR3 coding sequence is TGTGCCAGCAGCCAAGAACCACTAGCGGGGGTTGGAGATACGCAGTATTTT.

This clonotype occurred a few times. V gene TRBV7-2 combines with J gene TRBJ2-1, with TRBD1 as a possible D gene (5 bases). Germline values: CDR1 SGHTA, CDR2 FQGNSA. Trimming pared 1 base from V and 4 bases from J, leaving 11 bases between. The CDR3 runs to 15 residues. The CDR3 loop is CASSLGPKGYNEQFF. DNA for the CDR3: TGTGCCAGCAGCTTAGGCCCAAAGGGGTACAATGAGCAGTTCTTC.

This clonotype was recorded a few times. V is TRBV7-8 and J is TRBJ1-6, with D possibly matching TRBD1 (6 bases). Deletions cut 5 bases from V and 5 bases from J, with 19 bases between. CDR1 is SGHVS and CDR2 is FQNEAQ in the germline V gene. This CDR3 is built from 17 residues. CDR3 DNA sequence: TGTGCCAGCAGCCTAACAGGGACGCGAATGAATAATTCACCCCTCCACTTT. It codes for CASSLTGTRMNNSPLHF.

This clonotype has just a few counts. V and J are TRBV20-1 and TRBJ2-1; 11 bases map to TRBD2. The CDR3 loop spans 14 amino acids. Germline V gene data show CDR1 as DFQATT and CDR2 as SNEGSKA (reference sequence). Trimming at V came to 3 bases and at J to 10 bases, leaving 8 bases not matched to a gene. CDR3: CSASLAGGPSEQFF. CDR3 coding DNA: TGCAGTGCTAGCCTAGCGGGGGGCCCCTCGGAGCAGTTCTTC.

Ten or more counts support this clonotype. The chain combines TRBV2 with TRBJ1-5; TRBD1 might be the D (6 bases). The CDR3 extends over 14 amino acids. Trimming stripped 6 bases from V and 0 bases from J, with 9 bases between. Germline V CDR1 and CDR2: SNHLY, FYNNEI. DNA for the CDR3: TGTGCCAGCAGGAGGGACATTAGCAATCAGCCCCAGCATTTT. Encoded protein: CASRRDISNQPQHF.

This clonotype occurred many times. The chain carries TRBV5-1 and TRBJ2-3, with 11 bases identical to TRBD2. V lost 1 base to trimming and J lost 9 bases; unmatched junction nucleotides: 7. The germline gives CDR1 SGHRS, CDR2 YFSETQ. This CDR3 comprises 15 residues. The CDR3: CASSLIAGGPGTQYF. The DNA of the CDR3 is TGCGCCAGCAGCTTGATAGCGGGGGGGCCGGGGACGCAGTATTTT.

This clonotype turned up a few times. The CDR3 loop is CASSLSEMNTEAFF. The DNA for the CDR3 is TGCGCCAGCAGCTTGTCAGAAATGAACACTGAAGCTTTCTTT. The V call is TRBV5-1, the J call TRBJ1-1; D unresolved. Germline CDR1 and CDR2: SGHRS and YFSETQ. The CDR3 extends over 14 amino acids. V dropped 1 base and J dropped 0 bases, with 7 bases sitting between them.

This clonotype has just a few counts. The chain is built from TRBV7-2 and TRBJ1-2; no clear D gene. The ends were cut back, 2 bases at V and 4 bases at J, with 8 bases in the middle. CDR3 length: 13 amino acids. CDR1 is SGHTA, CDR2 FQGNSA, per germline. This CDR3 is CASSLQVLYGYTF. In nucleotides, the CDR3 is TGTGCCAGCAGCTTACAGGTTCTCTATGGCTACACCTTC.

This clonotype was recorded many times. The chain combines TRBV12-3 or TRBV12-4 with TRBJ2-2; D gene ambiguous. The length of the CDR3 is 14 residues. V was trimmed by 5 bases and J by 6 bases, leaving 13 bases between them. The CDR3 here is CASSRPVASGELFF. The CDR3 region has the DNA TGTGCCAGCAGTCGACCCGTGGCGTCCGGGGAGCTGTTTTTT.

CDR3 amino acids: CASSYSGNSNQPQHF. CDR3 in DNA: TGTGCCAGCAGTTACTCAGGGAATAGCAATCAGCCCCAGCATTTT. The rearrangement joins TRBV6-5 to TRBJ1-5; no firm D call. Germline V gives CDR1 MNHEY, CDR2 SVGAGI. CDR3 length: 15 amino acids. Trimming cost V 0 bases and J 0 bases, with 6 bases left between them.

The sample holds many counts of this clonotype. A read error may produce the germline difference seen at one junction end. The chain has TRBV5-1 and TRBJ2-1, with D perhaps being TRBD1 or TRBD2 (6 bases each). This CDR3 comprises 15 residues. Germline CDR1 is SGHRS and CDR2 is YFSETQ. CDR3 region: CASSLGGGGANEQFF. CDR3 in DNA: TGTGCCAGCAGCTTGGGGGGTGGGGGCGCGAATGAGCAGTTCTTC.

The genes are TRBV4-2 and TRBJ2-1; 8 bases fit TRBD1. The length of the CDR3 is 17 residues. Per the germline V gene, CDR1 is LGHNA and CDR2 is YNFKEQ. J gave up 7 bases and V 2 bases, and 13 bases lay outside the gene matches. The CDR3 DNA reads TGTGCCAGCAGCCAACTCGACAGCGGACAGGGCAAGAATGAGCAGTTCTTC. This sequence encodes CASSQLDSGQGKNEQFF.

The rearrangement uses TRBV5-6 and TRBJ2-1; D may be TRBD1 or TRBD2 (6 bases each). From germline, CDR1 is SGHDT and CDR2 YYEEEE. Trimming stripped 8 bases from V and 2 bases from J, with 20 bases between. There are 16 residues in the CDR3. CDR3 sequence reads: CASSQEVGGAYNEQFF. The DNA of the CDR3 is TGTGCCAGTAGCCAGGAGGTCGGGGGCGCCTACAATGAGCAGTTCTTC.

As concerns this clonotype: Here the CDR3 omits its conserved ending phenylalanine or tryptophan, so a read error is the likely source. The chain couples TRBV5-4 to TRBJ1-2; D is perhaps TRBD1 (5 bases). Germline assignment: CDR1 SGHNT and CDR2 YYREEE (reference sequence). V gave up 0 bases and J gave up 3 bases, with 12 bases separating them. The CDR3 is 15 residues long. CDR3 sequence: CASSLDPGYDYGYTV. In DNA, the CDR3 is TGTGCCAGCAGCTTGGATCCAGGGTATGACTATGGCTACACCGTC.

This clonotype was counted at least ten times. The gene calls are TRBV20-1 and TRBJ2-7; 8 bases align to TRBD1. The ends lost 3 bases at V and 5 bases at J; junction bases unmatched: 12. The germline V gene has CDR1 DFQATT and CDR2 SNEGSKA (reference sequence). This CDR3 is built from 15 residues. In DNA, the CDR3 is TGCAGTGCTAGGCTCCCTCAGGGGGCGCTTAACGAGCAGTACTTC. Encoded protein: CSARLPQGALNEQYF.

This chain joins TRBV27 and TRBJ2-5; unclear D gene. Germline V gene data show CDR1 as MNHEY and CDR2 as SMNVEV (reference sequence). This CDR3 has 13 residues. V was trimmed by 8 bases and J by 7 bases, leaving 17 bases between them. CDR3 coding DNA: TGTGCCAGCGGCCCCCCCGAAAAGGTGACCCAGTACTTC. Translating gives CASGPPEKVTQYF.

In its sample, this clonotype was seen many times. The J gene is TRBJ2-7, the V gene TRBV7-2; D uncertain. There are 11 residues in the CDR3. Germline V gene data show CDR1 as SGHTA and CDR2 as FQGNSA. V was trimmed by 4 bases and J by 3 bases, leaving 4 bases between them. The CDR3 sequence is CASSSYYEQYF. CDR3 bases: TGTGCCAGCAGCTCCTACTACGAGCAGTACTTC. Full variable domain (rest looked up from reference TRBV7-2 and TRBJ2-7): GAGVSQSPSNKVTEKGKDVELRCDPISGHTALYWYRQSLGQGLEFLIYFQGNSAPDKSGLPSDRFSAERTGGSVSTLTIQRTQQEDSAVYLCASSSYYEQYFGPGTRLTVT.

The chain employs TRBV7-2 and TRBJ1-6; the D is unclear. This CDR3 contains 15 residues. Germline V gives CDR1 SGHTA, CDR2 FQGNSA. V dropped 1 base and J dropped 0 bases, with 4 bases sitting between them. The CDR3 nucleotides are TGTGCCAGCAGCTTAGAAGGCTCCTATAATTCACCCCTCCACTTT. This codes for CASSLEGSYNSPLHF.

V is TRBV30 and J is TRBJ1-1; 10 bases are a match to TRBD1. Germline-derived CDR1 and CDR2 are GTSNPN and SVGIG (reference sequence). CDR3 length equals 14 residues. The V segment lost 3 bases and the J segment 4 bases; nucleotides outside the gene matches: 5. The CDR3 sequence: CAWRRQGAVTEAFF. The CDR3, as DNA: TGTGCCTGGAGAAGACAGGGGGCAGTCACTGAAGCTTTCTTT.

This clonotype turned up a few times. The CDR3 region is CASSNGQPDSPLHF. The CDR3 bases are TGTGCCAGCAGCAACGGACAGCCAGATTCACCCCTCCACTTT. The rearrangement uses TRBV5-5 and TRBJ1-6, with TRBD1 as a possible D gene (6 bases). The germline V gene encodes CDR1 SGHKS and CDR2 YYEKEE (reference sequence). V was trimmed by 4 bases and J by 8 bases, leaving 13 bases between them. The CDR3 has 14 residues.